This TCR beta chain was captured in a study of blood T cells in healthy people across ages. General study results and limits: A roughly linear age-dependent decrease characterized TCR beta diversity per million T cells. Changes seen in expanded clonotypes were possibly confounded by donor CMV status left unknown. Higher diversity, along with more naive CD4+ cells, distinguished long-lived donors from aged donors.

Alongside a J-beta primer mix, a sample-barcoded 5' primer served in a second PCR lasting roughly 6 to 11 cycles. TCRdb analysed the 5' RACE reads with MiXCR anew, one entry per CDR3 protein. This sample has around 1.5 million distinct CDR3 sequences; 42% occur once, and the top ten carry roughly 7.9%. Each sample yielded at least 5.5 micrograms of PBMC total RNA. This CDR3 region has 14 residues. Germline loops: CDR1 ENHRY, CDR2 SYGVKD. Trimming stripped 3 bases from V and 1 base from J, with 9 bases between. This clonotype was counted a few times. The antigen remains undetermined. Source material: blood. The chain employs TRBV10-3 and TRBJ1-2, with D unresolved. The receptor's source is a woman aged 18-35 years in good health. CDR3 loop: CAISEGLGNYGYTF. The CDR3 DNA reads TGTGCCATCAGTGAAGGGTTGGGTAACTATGGCTACACCTTC.